This TCR beta chain was sequenced during a study of intratumoral heterogeneity in liver cancer. Study conclusions and caveats: Tumor-infiltrating lymphocytes were acknowledged as under-represented in the sampling.

Profiled with immunoSEQ multiplex PCR; TCRdb holds only in-frame clones, not every one. This sample yields around 5,400 clones, of which 68% are seen a single time; 22% belongs to the top ten. Germline lookup yields CDR1 MNHEY and CDR2 SVGAGI. The CDR3 length is 13 residues. V dropped 8 bases and J dropped 6 bases, with 16 bases sitting between them. Before surgical resection, these early-stage hepatocellular carcinoma patients received no treatment. A note on this clone: As yet, its antigen is unknown.

The V and J genes are TRBV6-5 and TRBJ1-1; D not certain. The sequence was collected from a man in his sixties or seventies with hepatocellular carcinoma. The material sequenced was tumor-adjacent normal tissue, taken before any cancer treatment. Written as DNA, the CDR3 is TGTGCCAGCCACGGTGGGTGGGTCGCTGAAGCTTTCTTT. Protein product: CASHGGWVAEAFF.